These 29 T cell receptor beta chains were sequenced from one sample in a study of blood T cell repertoires in COVID-19. Some clones are missing from TCRdb's copy, which holds only in-frame ones; the method was immunoSEQ multiplex PCR. This sample has hundreds of thousands of clones, with over 85% found just once. Input material: peripheral blood. Receptors originate from a woman in her 30s with COVID-19, enrolled during active disease.

This clone was detected only a few times. The chain recombines TRBV5-5 with TRBJ1-6; D possibly corresponds to TRBD1 (6 bases). Per the germline V gene, CDR1 is SGHKS and CDR2 is YYEKEE (reference sequence). The length of the CDR3 is 14 residues. Between the trimmed V and J ends, which lost 4 bases and 10 bases, there was a span of 15 bases. The CDR3 DNA reads TGTGCCAGCAGCCCGGACAGCATGAGGTCACCCCTCCACTTT. Translation gives CASSPDSMRSPLHF.

The chain couples TRBV21-1 to TRBJ2-7; TRBD2, the table's D call, was not compared with the DNA. TRBV21-1 is a listed pseudogene. The CDR3 runs 21 residues. The CDR3 is CASSPSPPALILVVPSYEQYF. CDR3 sequence (DNA): TGTGCCAGCAGCCCCTCCCCTCCTGCACTTATTTTAGTAGTCCCCTCCTACGAGCAGTACTTC.

The rearrangement uses TRBV2 and TRBJ2-2, with 8 bases aligning to TRBD1. Germline values: CDR1 SNHLY, CDR2 FYNNEI. The CDR3 sequence is 15 residues long. Unmatched junction bases numbered 9, after V lost 6 bases and J lost 6 bases. The DNA of the CDR3 is TGTGCCAGCAGGAACCGGACAGGGTTTGCCGGGGAGCTGTTTTTT. Protein: CASRNRTGFAGELFF.

The V gene is TRBV2, the J gene TRBJ1-1, with 9 bases identical to TRBD1. This CDR3 has 13 residues. The germline V gene encodes CDR1 SNHLY and CDR2 FYNNEI. After removal of 4 bases from V and 3 bases from J, the junction contained 0 bases not matched to a gene. CDR3 protein: CASSGQGDTEAFF. The CDR3 DNA is TGTGCCAGCAGTGGACAGGGGGACACTGAAGCTTTCTTT.

The count of this clone is one. This chain joins TRBV2 and TRBJ1-2, with D possibly matching TRBD1 (6 bases). The germline gives CDR1 SNHLY, CDR2 FYNNEI. Deletions cut 6 bases from V and 6 bases from J, with 11 bases between. This CDR3 is 12 amino acids long. This chain's CDR3 is CASRRTDHGYTF. The CDR3 nucleotides read TGTGCCAGCAGGAGGACAGATCATGGCTACACCTTC.

The genes are TRBV4-1 and TRBJ2-3, with 9 nucleotides matching TRBD1. This CDR3 comprises 16 residues. Trimming at V came to 3 bases and at J to 3 bases, leaving 7 bases not matched to a gene. Germline CDR1 is MGHRA and CDR2 is YSYEKL. The CDR3 sequence: CASSQARQGGTDTQYF. The CDR3, as DNA: TGCGCCAGCAGCCAGGCCCGACAGGGGGGGACAGATACGCAGTATTTT.

CDR3 nucleotide sequence: TGTGCCAGCAGTTACTCGAACAGATTTGAAGCTTTCTTT. It specifies CASSYSNRFEAFF. V gene TRBV6-6 combines with J gene TRBJ1-1; D is unclear. Germline CDR1 reads MNHNY; CDR2 reads SVGAGI (reference sequence). The CDR3 is made up of 13 amino acids. Trimming removed 0 bases at V and 7 bases at J, with 9 bases between.

The V call is TRBV2, the J call TRBJ2-1; 8 bases fit TRBD2. Trimming removed 6 bases from V and 0 bases from J; junction bases left unmatched: 4. The germline V gene encodes CDR1 SNHLY and CDR2 FYNNEI. The CDR3 covers 15 residues. CDR3 region: CASRERGSSYNEQFF. The CDR3 DNA is TGTGCCAGCAGGGAGCGGGGGAGCTCCTACAATGAGCAGTTCTTC. Full variable domain (outside the CDR3, taken from reference TRBV2 and TRBJ2-1): EPEVTQTPSHQVTQMGQEVILRCVPISNHLYFYWYRQILGQKVEFLVSFYNNEISEKSEIFDDQFSVERPDGSNFTLKIRSTKLEDSAMYFCASRERGSSYNEQFFGPGTRLTVL.

This chain connects TRBV19 to TRBJ2-5, with 11 bases identical to TRBD2. CDR1 and CDR2 (germline): LNHDA, SQIVND (reference sequence). This CDR3 has 14 amino acids. V lost 9 bases, J lost 2 bases, and 5 bases stayed unmatched. CDR3 nucleotide sequence: TGTGCCAGCGAAGGGACTAGCGGACAAGAGACCCAGTACTTC. It yields the protein CASEGTSGQETQYF. Full variable domain (missing parts from reference TRBV19 and TRBJ2-5): DGGITQSPKYLFRKEGQNVTLSCEQNLNHDAMYWYRQDPGQGLRLIYYSQIVNDFQKGDIAEGYSVSREKKESFPLTVTSAQKNPTAFYLCASEGTSGQETQYFGPGTRLLVL.

J is TRBJ2-1 and V is TRBV27; 9 positions agree with TRBD2. The CDR3 is 14 residues long. The V and J ends lost 8 bases and 9 bases, in that order; junction bases with no gene match: 11. CDR1 and CDR2 (germline): MNHEY, SMNVEV (reference sequence). Here the CDR3 DNA reads TGTGCCAGCTCGGGACTAGCCGATCTAGGTGAGCAGTTCTTC. Protein product: CASSGLADLGEQFF.

The V and J genes are TRBV10-3 and TRBJ1-5, with D possibly being TRBD1 (5 bases). Germline CDR1 reads ENHRY; CDR2 reads SYGVKD. This CDR3 has 17 amino acids. Trimming took off 0 bases at V and 2 bases at J, with 14 bases between the two ends. This CDR3 is CAISESKGRAGNQPQHF. In DNA form, the CDR3 reads TGTGCCATCAGTGAGTCGAAGGGCAGGGCTGGCAATCAGCCCCAGCATTTT.

The chain links TRBV11-2 to TRBJ2-7, with D perhaps TRBD2 (6 bases). V was clipped by 5 bases and J by 3 bases, with 14 bases between them. The CDR3 contains 14 residues. Germline lookup yields CDR1 SGHAT and CDR2 FQNNGV. The CDR3 region is CASSPEGFFYEQYF. The CDR3 nucleotides read TGTGCCAGCAGCCCGGAGGGTTTTTTCTACGAGCAGTACTTC.

The V and J genes are TRBV10-3 and TRBJ2-3; D possibly corresponds to TRBD2 (5 bases). Trimming shortened V by 7 bases and J by 5 bases, and 13 bases separated the two germline ends. Germline CDR1 is ENHRY and CDR2 is SYGVKD. The CDR3 runs to 13 residues. This chain's CDR3 is CAIMRPGGDTQYF. As DNA, the CDR3 is TGTGCCATCATGAGGCCCGGAGGAGATACGCAGTATTTT.

The V call is TRBV3-1 (or the pseudogene TRBV3-2), the J call TRBJ2-4, with D possibly matching TRBD1 (6 bases). The length of the CDR3 is 16 residues. The V gene lost 0 bases and the J gene lost 0 bases, with 9 bases spanning the gap. Germline V lookup: CDR1 LGHDT, CDR2 YNNKEL (reference sequence). The CDR3 DNA sequence: TGTGCCAGCAGCCAAGATACAGGGCTAGCCAAAAACATTCAGTACTTC. This gives the protein CASSQDTGLAKNIQYF.

This sequence joins TRBV20-1 and TRBJ1-2; D is undetermined. The germline V gene encodes CDR1 DFQATT and CDR2 SNEGSKA (reference sequence). The CDR3 is made up of 11 amino acids. Trimming left V 3 bases short and J 7 bases short, with 9 bases between. In DNA, the CDR3 is TGCAGTGCTAGGGAGGGAGGTGGCTACACCTTC. Amino acids: CSAREGGGYTF.

CDR3 loop: CASSRQGSTSGNTIYF. Here the CDR3 DNA reads TGTGCCAGCTCCCGACAGGGTAGTACGTCTGGAAACACCATATATTTT. The rearrangement links TRBV18 to TRBJ1-3, with TRBD1 matching over 7 bases. This CDR3 spans 16 amino acids. The V and J ends lost 6 bases and 1 base, in that order; junction bases with no gene match: 9. CDR1 and CDR2 from the germline V gene are KGHSH and LQKENI.

The rearrangement links TRBV4-1 to TRBJ1-5; D not certain. The CDR3 has 15 residues. Trimming took 6 bases from V and 2 from J, leaving 14 bases between them. CDR1 is MGHRA and CDR2 is YSYEKL in the germline V gene. The CDR3, as DNA: TGCGCCAGCAGTTTAACGGTCGGGGGCAATCAGCCCCAGCATTTT. It codes for CASSLTVGGNQPQHF.

The CDR3 bases are TGTGCCAGCAGCGTAGGGACTAGCGGGGGGGCCTGGACAGATACGCAGTATTTT. This codes for CASSVGTSGGAWTDTQYF. V is TRBV9 and J is TRBJ2-3; the match to TRBD2 covers 15 bases. The CDR3 totals 18 residues. J lost 3 bases, V lost 0 bases, and 5 bases had no gene match. Germline lookup yields CDR1 SGDLS and CDR2 YYNGEE. Based on the CDR3 plus reference TRBV9 and TRBJ2-3, the full variable domain is DSGVTQTPKHLITATGQRVTLRCSPRSGDLSVYWYQQSLDQGLQFLIQYYNGEERAKGNILERFSAQQFPDLHSELNLSSLELGDSALYFCASSVGTSGGAWTDTQYFGPGTRLTVL.

The genes are TRBV15 and TRBJ1-1; 7 positions match TRBD1. Germline V CDR1 and CDR2: LNHNV, YYDKDF (reference sequence). The V segment lost 3 bases and the J segment 5 bases; nucleotides outside the gene matches: 12. CDR3 length: 16 amino acids. DNA of the CDR3: TGTGCCACCAGCAGGACACTGACAGGGTTCGGAACTGAAGCTTTCTTT. This encodes CATSRTLTGFGTEAFF.

The gene calls are TRBV11-3 and TRBJ2-5; D is possibly TRBD1 (6 bases). V lost 4 bases and J 2 bases, leaving 14 bases between the germline ends. The CDR3 extends over 15 amino acids. Looked up from germline, CDR1 is SGHNT and CDR2 is YENEEA. The CDR3 protein is CASSSRTEPQETQYF. The CDR3 region has the DNA TGTGCCAGCAGCTCCCGGACAGAACCTCAAGAGACCCAGTACTTC.

The rearrangement links TRBV5-1 to TRBJ2-7; TRBD2 matches 15 bases. This CDR3 is 17 amino acids long. V was pared by 4 bases and J by 3 bases, with 8 bases of the junction left unmatched. The germline gives CDR1 SGHRS, CDR2 YFSETQ. CDR3 coding DNA: TGCGCCAGCAGCCAAAGGACTAGCGGGGGGGCAAGCTACGAGCAGTACTTC. It is translated as CASSQRTSGGASYEQYF.

The V call is TRBV20-1, the J call TRBJ1-2; 8 bases match TRBD1. The CDR3 totals 10 residues. With 7 bases clipped from V and 6 bases from J, the junction kept 1 base outside the gene matches. The germline CDR1 and CDR2 sequences are DFQATT and SNEGSKA (reference sequence). The CDR3 nucleotides are TGCAGTGGACAGGGGAATGGCTACACCTTC. Protein sequence: CSGQGNGYTF.

The chain recombines TRBV19 with TRBJ2-6; 7 bases are a match to TRBD2. V gave up 3 bases and J gave up 0 bases; unmatched junction bases: 8. Looked up from germline, CDR1 is LNHDA and CDR2 is SQIVND (reference sequence). There are 18 residues in the CDR3. As DNA, the CDR3 is TGTGCCAGTAGTATGGGAGGGGCCCTCCTCTCTGGGGCCAACGTCCTGACTTTC. Protein: CASSMGGALLSGANVLTF. Variable domain in full (rest from reference TRBV19 and TRBJ2-6): DGGITQSPKYLFRKEGQNVTLSCEQNLNHDAMYWYRQDPGQGLRLIYYSQIVNDFQKGDIAEGYSVSREKKESFPLTVTSAQKNPTAFYLCASSMGGALLSGANVLTFGAGSRLTVL.

V usage is TRBV5-5 and J usage is TRBJ1-3; TRBD1 agrees at 7 bases. Unmatched junction bases numbered 6, after V lost 4 bases and J lost 2 bases. Germline V lookup: CDR1 SGHKS, CDR2 YYEKEE (reference sequence). The CDR3 runs to 15 residues. CDR3 sequence: CASSSSDRAGNTIYF. The CDR3 DNA follows: TGTGCCAGCAGCAGCTCAGACAGGGCTGGAAACACCATATATTTT.

V and J are TRBV28 and TRBJ1-6; no firm D call. Trimming shortened V by 6 bases and J by 5 bases, and 11 bases separated the two germline ends. The CDR3 sequence is 14 residues long. Looked up from germline, CDR1 is MDHEN and CDR2 is SYDVKM. CDR3: CASSQVGDNSPLHF. CDR3 bases: TGTGCCAGCAGCCAAGTAGGAGATAATTCACCCCTCCACTTT.

The chain is built from TRBV6-1 and TRBJ2-1; the D gene is possibly TRBD2 (5 bases). Germline-derived CDR1 and CDR2 are MNHNS and SASEGT. The CDR3 has 12 amino acids. Trimming shortened V by 3 bases and J by 6 bases, and 6 bases separated the two germline ends. This CDR3 is CASSERVNEQFF. CDR3 coding DNA: TGTGCCAGCAGTGAGAGGGTCAATGAGCAGTTCTTC.

V and J are TRBV6-6 and TRBJ1-3; D gene uncertain. V was trimmed by 2 bases and J by 4 bases, leaving 12 bases between them. Germline V lookup: CDR1 MNHNY, CDR2 SVGAGI (reference sequence). The CDR3 is 15 residues long. This CDR3 is CASSYRSSGGNTIYF. CDR3 bases: TGTGCCAGCAGTTACAGGAGTTCGGGGGGAAACACCATATATTTT.

The chain is built from TRBV28 and TRBJ2-2; 11 bases are a match to TRBD1. J lost 0 bases, V lost 5 bases, and 8 bases had no gene match. CDR1 is MDHEN, CDR2 SYDVKM, per germline. This CDR3 is 18 amino acids long. CDR3 loop: CASSPWTGGLSNTGELFF. The CDR3 nucleotides are TGTGCCAGCAGTCCCTGGACAGGGGGCTTATCGAACACCGGGGAGCTGTTTTTT.

The chain uses TRBV5-4 and TRBJ1-3; 10 bases map to TRBD1. The trim removed 3 bases at V and 4 bases at J, leaving 4 bases unmatched. CDR1 is SGHNT and CDR2 is YYREEE in the germline V gene (reference sequence). The CDR3 extends over 15 amino acids. CDR3: CASSWGTGAGNTIYF. The CDR3 DNA reads TGTGCCAGCAGCTGGGGGACAGGGGCCGGAAACACCATATATTTT.